This TCR beta chain was sequenced in a study of shared T cell receptors in the human thymus. The method was immunoSEQ multiplex PCR; TCRdb's version includes in-frame clones alone and lacks a portion of them. The repertoire has 450,000 to 650,000 clones, roughly 74% of them found once; the top ten carry more than 0.01%. The CDR3 runs to 14 residues. Germline V gene data show CDR1 as MNHNS and CDR2 as SASEGT. V was trimmed by 1 base and J by 3 bases, leaving 9 bases between them. These data were likewise used in another study, on human thymus T cells. That source reports: Thymus tissue was removed during corrective cardiac surgery. Related studies found that unrelated individuals share highly overlapping thymic repertoires.

V usage is TRBV6-1 and J usage is TRBJ1-1, with D unresolved. Sequenced input: thymocytes. The receptor was derived from a boy less than two years old with a congenital heart defect. Written as DNA, the CDR3 is TGTGCCAGCAGTGAAGGTCTGAGGGACACTGAAGCTTTCTTT. It encodes CASSEGLRDTEAFF.